This TCR beta chain derives from a study of regulatory T cells in long-lasting Graves disease. Stated time point: newly diagnosed GD, antithyroid drugs for less than 3 months. Construction of the TCR library relied on RNA isolated from PBMCs. In Xi'an, China, an endocrinology department was the source of patients. Both iRepertoire HTBI primers and Arm-PCR of CDR3 regions were used to build the TCR beta libraries. TCRdb independently ran MiXCR on the multiplex PCR reads; one entry per CDR3 protein. The sample carries approximately 470,000 distinct CDR3 sequences, around 15% recorded once. General study results and limits: Shared public clonotypes totalled approximately 3,000 in persistent patients, compared with roughly 970 in new patients.

CDR1 and CDR2 from the germline V gene are DFQATT and SNEGSKA (reference sequence). This CDR3 region has 13 residues. V shed 5 bases and J shed 4 bases, with 12 bases lying between them. The sample holds many counts of this clonotype. The antigen remains undetermined. These data also featured in a second study, about T cells in Graves' hyperthyroidism and ophthalmopathy. From that report: Ophthalmopathy onset followed model prediction by a median about six months.

This clonotype was sampled from a man in his forties with Graves disease. The specimen comprised peripheral blood mononuclear cells (PBMCs), sampled at new diagnosis, from a patient treated with antithyroid drugs. V gene TRBV20-1 combines with J gene TRBJ1-5, with no clear D. In nucleotides, the CDR3 is TGCAGTGCTGAGCCATCGGGGAATCAGCCCCAGCATTTT. Translation gives CSAEPSGNQPQHF.